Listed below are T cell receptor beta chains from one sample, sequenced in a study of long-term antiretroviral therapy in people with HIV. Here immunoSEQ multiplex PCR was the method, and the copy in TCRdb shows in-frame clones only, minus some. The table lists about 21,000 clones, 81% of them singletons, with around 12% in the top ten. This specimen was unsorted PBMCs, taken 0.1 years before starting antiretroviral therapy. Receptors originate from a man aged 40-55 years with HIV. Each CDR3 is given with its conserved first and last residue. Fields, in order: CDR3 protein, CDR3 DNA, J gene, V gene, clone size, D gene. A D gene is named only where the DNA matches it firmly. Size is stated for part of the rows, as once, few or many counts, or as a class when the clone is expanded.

cdr3_aa: CASSYSGTDNEKLFF
cdr3_nt: TGTGCCAGCAGCTACAGCGGGACAGATAATGAAAAACTGTTTTTT
j_call: TRBJ1-4
v_call: TRBV7-8
clone_size: few
d_call: TRBD1

cdr3_aa: CASSSTEMNTEAFF
cdr3_nt: TGTGCCAGCAGCTCGACAGAGATGAACACTGAAGCTTTCTTT
j_call: TRBJ1-1
v_call: TRBV6-5
clone_size: -
d_call: -

cdr3_aa: CASSLQGILREAFF
cdr3_nt: TGTGCCAGCAGCTTGCAGGGAATACTACGTGAAGCTTTCTTT
j_call: TRBJ1-1
v_call: TRBV7-8
clone_size: -
d_call: -

cdr3_aa: CASSLFLSSNEKLFF
cdr3_nt: TGTGCCAGCAGCTTATTCTTAAGCAGTAATGAAAAACTGTTTTTT
j_call: TRBJ1-4
v_call: TRBV7-2
clone_size: -
d_call: -

cdr3_aa: CAISEPADSSPTIYF
cdr3_nt: TGTGCCATCAGTGAGCCCGCCGACAGTTCCCCCACCATATATTTT
j_call: TRBJ1-3
v_call: TRBV10-3
clone_size: -
d_call: -

cdr3_aa: CASSFLRGRVLDEQFF
cdr3_nt: TGTGCCAGCAGTTTTCTCCGCGGCAGGGTGTTAGATGAGCAGTTCTTC
j_call: TRBJ2-1
v_call: TRBV28
clone_size: -
d_call: -

cdr3_aa: CAWRITNANTGELFF
cdr3_nt: TGTGCCTGGAGAATAACTAACGCCAACACCGGGGAGCTGTTTTTT
j_call: TRBJ2-2
v_call: TRBV30
clone_size: -
d_call: -

cdr3_aa: CASSLTGSYEQYF
cdr3_nt: TGCGCCAGCAGCTTAACCGGAAGCTACGAGCAGTACTTC
j_call: TRBJ2-7
v_call: TRBV5-1
clone_size: -
d_call: -

cdr3_aa: CASSFSAEGTYEQYF
cdr3_nt: TGTGCCAGCAGTTTCTCTGCGGAGGGAACCTACGAGCAGTACTTC
j_call: TRBJ2-7
v_call: TRBV6-5
clone_size: -
d_call: -

cdr3_aa: CAGSRDTDTQYF
cdr3_nt: TGTGCCGGCAGCCGGGACACAGATACGCAGTATTTT
j_call: TRBJ2-3
v_call: TRBV7-9
clone_size: -
d_call: -

cdr3_aa: CASSLGTSGRGAYEQYF
cdr3_nt: TGTGCCAGCAGCCTCGGGACTAGCGGGAGGGGGGCCTACGAGCAGTACTTC
j_call: TRBJ2-7
v_call: TRBV7-2
clone_size: -
d_call: TRBD2

cdr3_aa: CASSVAGTPNTGELFF
cdr3_nt: TGTGCCAGCAGCGTAGCCGGGACACCCAACACCGGGGAGCTGTTTTTT
j_call: TRBJ2-2
v_call: TRBV9
clone_size: -
d_call: -

cdr3_aa: CSVGTDEQYF
cdr3_nt: TGCAGCGTCGGGACGGACGAGCAGTACTTC
j_call: TRBJ2-7
v_call: TRBV29-1
clone_size: few
d_call: -

cdr3_aa: CAWRGMSPVRGSTGELFF
cdr3_nt: TGTGCCTGGAGGGGGATGTCCCCCGTGAGGGGGAGCACCGGGGAGCTGTTTTTT
j_call: TRBJ2-2
v_call: TRBV30
clone_size: -
d_call: -

cdr3_aa: CASSRGGSTYEQYF
cdr3_nt: TGTGCCAGCTCCAGGGGGGGCTCGACCTACGAGCAGTACTTC
j_call: TRBJ2-7
v_call: TRBV18
clone_size: -
d_call: -

cdr3_aa: CASRPTGAPNYGYTF
cdr3_nt: TGTGCCAGCAGACCGACAGGGGCTCCAAACTATGGCTACACCTTC
j_call: TRBJ1-2
v_call: TRBV28
clone_size: -
d_call: TRBD1

cdr3_aa: CASSLDSAYNEQFF
cdr3_nt: TGTGCCAGCAGCTTGGACAGCGCCTACAATGAGCAGTTCTTC
j_call: TRBJ2-1
v_call: TRBV7-2
clone_size: -
d_call: -

cdr3_aa: CASSASRQGPRKAFF
cdr3_nt: TGTGCCAGCAGCGCCTCTAGACAGGGCCCACGTAAAGCTTTCTTT
j_call: TRBJ1-1
v_call: TRBV21-1
clone_size: -
d_call: -

cdr3_aa: CASSIDAGGRKTQYF
cdr3_nt: TGTGCCAGTAGTATTGATGCAGGGGGCAGGAAGACCCAGTACTTC
j_call: TRBJ2-5
v_call: TRBV19
clone_size: -
d_call: TRBD1

cdr3_aa: CASSSGGAFKENEQYF
cdr3_nt: TGTGCCAGCAGTAGCGGGGGGGCTTTTAAGGAGAACGAGCAGTACTTC
j_call: TRBJ2-7
v_call: TRBV28
clone_size: -
d_call: TRBD2

cdr3_aa: CASSIDRFYTGELFF
cdr3_nt: TGTGCCAGCAGCATTGACAGATTCTACACCGGGGAGCTGTTTTTT
j_call: TRBJ2-2
v_call: TRBV28
clone_size: -
d_call: -

cdr3_aa: CASSQEGTGAGEQFF
cdr3_nt: TGCGCCAGCAGCCAAGAAGGGACAGGGGCAGGAGAGCAGTTCTTC
j_call: TRBJ2-1
v_call: TRBV4-3
clone_size: -
d_call: TRBD1

cdr3_aa: CAISPGNIQYF
cdr3_nt: TGTGCCATCAGTCCCGGGAACATTCAGTACTTC
j_call: TRBJ2-4
v_call: TRBV10-3
clone_size: -
d_call: -

cdr3_aa: CASSSSGSSYEQYF
cdr3_nt: TGTGCCAGCAGCTCTAGCGGGAGCTCCTACGAGCAGTACTTC
j_call: TRBJ2-7
v_call: TRBV11-3
clone_size: -
d_call: TRBD2

cdr3_aa: CASSPGQGRQYF
cdr3_nt: TGTGCCAGCAGCCCGGGACAGGGAAGGCAGTACTTC
j_call: TRBJ2-7
v_call: TRBV6-5
clone_size: -
d_call: TRBD1

cdr3_aa: CASSEARTGGEDGYTF
cdr3_nt: TGTGCCAGCAGTGAAGCACGGACAGGGGGCGAGGATGGCTACACCTTC
j_call: TRBJ1-2
v_call: TRBV2
clone_size: -
d_call: TRBD1